The sequence of this T cell receptor beta chain was determined in a study of shared clonotypes between healthy human individuals. Note on this clone: What it binds is unknown.

Overall study findings and caveats: It was the few donors that limited the genetic and exposure-history diversity represented.

CD45RO-negative CD8 cells positively selected for CCR7 made up the naive population, which excluded terminally differentiated effector memory CD45RA+ cells. J gave up 4 bases and V 5 bases, and 12 bases lay outside the gene matches. Looked up from germline, CDR1 is SGHTA and CDR2 is FQGTGA. This CDR3 is 16 amino acids long. TCRdb's copy holds only in-frame clones and misses some; the assay was immunoSEQ multiplex PCR. In the table there are about 2 million clones, roughly 95% of which are singletons. This rearrangement joins TRBV7-3 to TRBJ2-3, with 7 bases matching TRBD1. The sequence was obtained from a man aged 18-30 years in good health. Source material: naive CD8+ T cells sorted from blood. The CDR3 reads CASSATGTASADTQYF. CDR3 nucleotide sequence: TGTGCCAGCAGCGCTACCGGGACAGCGTCGGCAGATACGCAGTATTTT.